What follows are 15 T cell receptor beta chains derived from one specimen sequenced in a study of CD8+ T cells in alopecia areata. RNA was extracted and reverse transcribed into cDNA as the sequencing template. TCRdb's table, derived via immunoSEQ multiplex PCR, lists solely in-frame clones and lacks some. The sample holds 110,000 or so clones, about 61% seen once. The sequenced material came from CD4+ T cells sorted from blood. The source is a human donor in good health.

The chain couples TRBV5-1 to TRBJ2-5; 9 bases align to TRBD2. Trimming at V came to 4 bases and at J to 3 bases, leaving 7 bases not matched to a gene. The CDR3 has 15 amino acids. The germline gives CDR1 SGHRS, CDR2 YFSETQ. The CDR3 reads CASSETGTSKETQYF. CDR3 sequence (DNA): TGCGCCAGCAGCGAGACCGGGACTAGCAAAGAGACCCAGTACTTC.

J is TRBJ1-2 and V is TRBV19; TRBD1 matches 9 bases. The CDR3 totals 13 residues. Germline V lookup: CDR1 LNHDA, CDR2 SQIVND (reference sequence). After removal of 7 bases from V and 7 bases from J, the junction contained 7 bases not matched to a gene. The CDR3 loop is CASTSRDRAGYTF. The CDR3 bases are TGTGCCAGTACCTCTCGGGACAGGGCTGGCTACACCTTC.

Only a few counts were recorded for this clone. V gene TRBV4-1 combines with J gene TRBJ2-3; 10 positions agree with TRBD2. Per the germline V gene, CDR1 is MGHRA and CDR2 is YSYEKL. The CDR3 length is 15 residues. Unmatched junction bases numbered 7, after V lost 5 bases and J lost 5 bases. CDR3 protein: CASSVSGGPLDTQYF. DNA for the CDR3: TGCGCCAGCAGCGTTAGCGGGGGGCCATTAGATACGCAGTATTTT.

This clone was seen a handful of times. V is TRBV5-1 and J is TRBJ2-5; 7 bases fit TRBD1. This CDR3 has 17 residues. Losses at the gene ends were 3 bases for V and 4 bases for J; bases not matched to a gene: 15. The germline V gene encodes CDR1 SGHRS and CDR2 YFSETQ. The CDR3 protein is CASSSPLQGRSLETQYF. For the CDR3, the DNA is TGCGCCAGCAGCTCCCCACTACAGGGGCGCTCCCTAGAGACCCAGTACTTC.

CDR3 sequence reads: CASSLGAGTTEAFF. The CDR3 DNA reads TGTGCCAGCAGTTTAGGCGCCGGGACCACTGAAGCTTTCTTT. The rearrangement uses TRBV27 and TRBJ1-1; TRBD1 is a possible D gene (5 bases). Trimming removed 2 bases from V and 4 bases from J, with 11 bases in between. The germline gives CDR1 MNHEY, CDR2 SMNVEV (reference sequence). The CDR3 consists of 14 residues.

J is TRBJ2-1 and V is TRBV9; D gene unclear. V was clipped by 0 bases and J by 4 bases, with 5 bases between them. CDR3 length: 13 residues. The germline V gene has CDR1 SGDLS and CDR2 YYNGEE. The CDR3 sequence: CASSVEEYNEQFF. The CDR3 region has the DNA TGTGCCAGCAGCGTAGAGGAGTACAATGAGCAGTTCTTC.

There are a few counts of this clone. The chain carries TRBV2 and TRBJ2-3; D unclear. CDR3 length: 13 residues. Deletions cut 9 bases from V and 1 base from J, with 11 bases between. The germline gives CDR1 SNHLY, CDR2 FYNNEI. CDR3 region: CASHRLRTDTQYF. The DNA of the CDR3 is TGTGCCAGTCATAGACTCCGCACAGATACGCAGTATTTT.

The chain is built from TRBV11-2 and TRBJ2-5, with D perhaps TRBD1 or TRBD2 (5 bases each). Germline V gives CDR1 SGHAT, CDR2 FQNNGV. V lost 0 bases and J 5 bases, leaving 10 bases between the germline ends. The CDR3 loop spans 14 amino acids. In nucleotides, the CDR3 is TGTGCCAGCAGCTTAGATCGTTGGGGGGAGACCCAGTACTTC. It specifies CASSLDRWGETQYF.

The CDR3 reads CASSRGTGLYEKLFF. The CDR3 DNA reads as TGTGCCAGCAGCAGAGGGACAGGGCTTTATGAAAAACTGTTTTTT. The chain joins TRBV7-9 to TRBJ1-4; 9 positions match TRBD1. The CDR3 runs 15 residues. The germline V gene encodes CDR1 SEHNR and CDR2 FQNEAQ (reference sequence). V was pared by 5 bases and J by 6 bases, with 7 bases of the junction left unmatched.

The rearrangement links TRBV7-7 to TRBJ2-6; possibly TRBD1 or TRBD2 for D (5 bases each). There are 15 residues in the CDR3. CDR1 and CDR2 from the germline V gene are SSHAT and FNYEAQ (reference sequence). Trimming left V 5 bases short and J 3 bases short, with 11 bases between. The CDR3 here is CASSPTGLGANVLTF. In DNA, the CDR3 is TGTGCCAGCAGCCCTACGGGGCTTGGGGCCAACGTCCTGACTTTC.

The CDR3 spells CASSQRLAGVPNEQFF. In DNA form, the CDR3 reads TGTGCCAGCAGCCAGAGATTAGCGGGGGTCCCTAATGAGCAGTTCTTC. The chain joins TRBV2 to TRBJ2-1, with 9 bases that match TRBD2. Germline trimming cut 6 bases from V and 7 bases from J; bases unmatched to any gene: 13. Germline V gene lookup returns CDR1 SNHLY and CDR2 FYNNEI. This CDR3 is 16 amino acids long.

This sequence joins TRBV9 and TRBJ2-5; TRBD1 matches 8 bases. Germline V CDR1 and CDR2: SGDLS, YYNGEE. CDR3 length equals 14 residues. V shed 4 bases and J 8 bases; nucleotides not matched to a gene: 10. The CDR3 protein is CASSTRDRYSTQYF. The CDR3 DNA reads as TGTGCCAGCAGCACCCGGGACAGGTACTCAACCCAGTACTTC.

CDR3 bases: TGTGCCATCAGAGAAGGGACAGGGACCCACGAGCAGTACTTC. It encodes CAIREGTGTHEQYF. The rearrangement uses TRBV10-3 and TRBJ2-7; TRBD1 matches at 9 bases. The CDR3 runs 14 residues. The V segment lost 6 bases and the J segment 5 bases; nucleotides outside the gene matches: 8. Germline CDR1 is ENHRY and CDR2 is SYGVKD.

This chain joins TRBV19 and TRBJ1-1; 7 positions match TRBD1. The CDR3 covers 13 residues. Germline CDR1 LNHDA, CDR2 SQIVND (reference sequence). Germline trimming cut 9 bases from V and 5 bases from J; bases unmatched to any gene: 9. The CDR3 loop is CASSLPGQTEAFF. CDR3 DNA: TGTGCCAGCTCGCTTCCGGGACAGACTGAAGCTTTCTTT.

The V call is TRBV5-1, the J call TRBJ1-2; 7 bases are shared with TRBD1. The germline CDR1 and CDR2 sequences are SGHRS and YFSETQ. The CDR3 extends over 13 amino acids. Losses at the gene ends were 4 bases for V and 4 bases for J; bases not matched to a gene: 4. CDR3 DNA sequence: TGCGCCAGCAGCCCCGGGACAGTCTATGGCTACACCTTC. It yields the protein CASSPGTVYGYTF.